This T cell receptor (beta chain) was obtained from a study of blood T cells in healthy people across ages. Study observations and caveats: It was not possible, with unsorted PBMCs, to conclusively compare naive and antigen-experienced cells.

CDR3 length: 16 amino acids. The germline V gene encodes CDR1 SQVTM and CDR2 ANQGSEA. After removal of 4 bases from V and 2 bases from J, the junction contained 13 bases not matched to a gene. A second PCR of roughly 7 to 11 cycles used a sample-barcoded 5' primer and a J-beta primer mix. TCRdb redid the calling of the 5' RACE reads with MiXCR, one entry per CDR3 protein. Of about 1.4 million distinct CDR3 sequences in the sample, roughly 59% were seen once. This clonotype was found a few times. Its antigen is unidentified. The receptor was derived from a man younger than 30 in good health. The chain has TRBV29-1 and TRBJ1-1, with 7 bases aligning to TRBD1. Sequencing used blood. The CDR3: CSVVRTGQELNTEAFF. For the CDR3, the DNA is TGCAGCGTTGTCCGTACCGGACAGGAGCTAAACACTGAAGCTTTCTTT.